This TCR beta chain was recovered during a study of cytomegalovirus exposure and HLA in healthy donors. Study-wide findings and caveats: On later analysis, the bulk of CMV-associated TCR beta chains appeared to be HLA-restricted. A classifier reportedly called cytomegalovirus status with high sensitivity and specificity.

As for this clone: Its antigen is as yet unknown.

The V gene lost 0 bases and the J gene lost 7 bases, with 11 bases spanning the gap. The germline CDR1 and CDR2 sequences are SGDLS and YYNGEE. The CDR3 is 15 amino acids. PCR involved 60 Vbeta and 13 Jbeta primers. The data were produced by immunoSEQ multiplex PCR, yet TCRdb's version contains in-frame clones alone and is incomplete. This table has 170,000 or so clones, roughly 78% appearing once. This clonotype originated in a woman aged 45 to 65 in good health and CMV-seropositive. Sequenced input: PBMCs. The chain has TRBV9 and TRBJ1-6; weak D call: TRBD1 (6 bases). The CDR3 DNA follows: TGTGCCAGCAGCGTAGGAGGGGGACCGAATTCACCCCTCCACTTT. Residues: CASSVGGGPNSPLHF.